The rows below give T cell receptor beta chains drawn from one sample of a study of post-analysis software for immune sequencing data. Each CDR3 protein is one row after TCRdb ran MiXCR on the PCR reads. The sample lists fewer than 600,000 distinct CDR3 sequences, approximately 45% seen once, with 9% to 13% in the top ten. The sample comprised blood. The receptors shown here come from a girl between 10 and 17 years old with multiple sclerosis. Each CDR3 is given with its conserved first and last residue. A D gene is named only where the DNA matches it firmly. Only part of the rows carry a size: once, few, many, or a class if the clone is expanded.

v_call,d_call,j_call,clone_size,cdr3_aa,cdr3_nt
TRBV28,-,TRBJ2-5,few,CASSFPSWDNLGEQYF,TGTGCCAGCAGTTTTCCATCCTGGGACAACCTGGGAGAGCAGTACTTC
TRBV20-1,-,TRBJ2-5,few,CSAGTETVTQETQYF,TGCAGTGCTGGAACCGAAACGGTGACCCAAGAGACCCAGTACTTC
TRBV29-1,TRBD1,TRBJ2-5,-,CSVYHRGRGQETQYF,TGCAGCGTTTATCACAGGGGGCGCGGACAAGAGACCCAGTACTTC
TRBV20-1,-,TRBJ1-2,once,CSAGGGALSNYGYTF,TGCAGTGCTGGGGGAGGGGCCCTTTCTAACTATGGCTACACCTTC
TRBV6-2/TRBV6-3,TRBD2,TRBJ2-1,once,CAGSYGKREGRNEQFF,TGTGCCGGCAGTTACGGAAAGCGGGAGGGTCGGAATGAGCAGTTCTTC
TRBV27,-,TRBJ2-7,-,CASSFNSPYEQYF,TGTGCCAGCAGTTTCAACAGCCCCTACGAGCAGTACTTC
TRBV7-9,-,TRBJ1-1,-,CASHKENTEAFF,TGTGCCAGCCATAAGGAGAACACTGAAGCTTTCTTT
TRBV5-1,TRBD1,TRBJ2-7,-,CASSPEGTELSYEQYF,TGCGCCAGCAGCCCTGAAGGGACAGAGCTATCCTACGAGCAGTACTTC
TRBV12-3/TRBV12-4,-,TRBJ1-2,-,CASSVAGTFDRTYGYTF,TGTGCCAGCAGTGTAGCGGGGACATTTGACAGGACCTATGGCTACACCTTC
TRBV12-3/TRBV12-4,-,TRBJ2-6,-,CASTQKGAGANVLTF,TGTGCCAGCACCCAAAAAGGGGCTGGGGCCAACGTCCTGACTTTC
TRBV12-3/TRBV12-4,TRBD2,TRBJ2-7,few,CASTQGGWDEQYF,TGTGCCAGCACCCAGGGAGGGTGGGACGAGCAGTACTTC
TRBV29-1,-,TRBJ2-1,-,CSVVSSYNEQFF,TGCAGCGTTGTGTCCTCCTACAATGAGCAGTTCTTC
TRBV20-1,TRBD2,TRBJ2-7,-,CSASPGLAGGGSYEQYF,TGCAGTGCTAGCCCCGGACTAGCGGGAGGGGGTTCCTACGAGCAGTACTTC
TRBV12-3/TRBV12-4,-,TRBJ1-2,-,CASSFSVGPGEGGYTF,TGTGCCAGCAGTTTCTCCGTCGGTCCAGGGGAGGGTGGCTACACCTTC
TRBV27,TRBD2,TRBJ2-1,-,CASRGASGTVYNEQFF,TGTGCCAGCCGCGGGGCTAGCGGGACCGTCTACAATGAGCAGTTCTTC
TRBV6-4,-,TRBJ2-7,few,CASRDGDNEQYF,TGTGCCAGCAGGGACGGGGACAATGAGCAGTACTTC
TRBV5-1,-,TRBJ2-5,-,CASSLADSGLGETQYF,TGCGCCAGCAGCTTGGCGGACAGCGGTCTCGGAGAGACCCAGTACTTC
TRBV20-1,-,TRBJ1-4,-,CGAIIGHRREKLFF,TGCGGTGCTATAATCGGCCATAGGAGGGAAAAACTGTTTTTT
TRBV29-1,-,TRBJ1-2,few,CSVLGYYGYTF,TGCAGCGTTTTAGGATACTATGGCTACACCTTC
TRBV30,TRBD1,TRBJ2-1,few,CAWSRQGDEQFF,TGTGCCTGGAGTAGACAGGGGGATGAGCAGTTCTTC
TRBV20-1,TRBD2,TRBJ2-7,few,CSARDGGTSGGISYEQYF,TGCAGTGCTAGAGATGGGGGGACTAGCGGGGGGATCTCCTACGAGCAGTACTTC
TRBV4-2,-,TRBJ2-3,-,CASSHQDQSTDTQYF,TGTGCCAGCAGCCACCAGGACCAAAGCACAGATACGCAGTATTTT
TRBV9,-,TRBJ1-1,-,CASSVSGNLDTEAFF,TGTGCCAGCAGCGTTAGTGGGAATCTTGACACTGAAGCTTTCTTT
TRBV4-1,TRBD2,TRBJ2-5,-,CASSQPVGLAGVRETQYF,TGCGCCAGCAGCCAACCCGTGGGACTAGCGGGAGTTAGGGAGACCCAGTACTTC
TRBV3-1,-,TRBJ2-7,-,CASSQVHEQYF,TGTGCCAGCAGCCAAGTCCACGAGCAGTACTTC
TRBV4-1,-,TRBJ1-2,-,CASSQGPTFNCGYTF,TGCGCCAGCAGCCAAGGGCCCACGTTTAACTGTGGCTACACCTTC
TRBV20-1,-,TRBJ2-5,few,CSAEAAQPLQETQYF,TGCAGTGCTGAGGCGGCCCAGCCCCTCCAAGAGACCCAGTACTTC
TRBV19,TRBD1,TRBJ2-7,-,CASRLRDRHYEQYF,TGTGCCAGTAGGCTCCGGGACAGACACTACGAGCAGTACTTC
TRBV6-5,TRBD1,TRBJ1-5,-,CASRPGQELNQPQHF,TGTGCCAGCAGGCCGGGACAGGAGCTAAATCAGCCCCAGCATTTT
TRBV12-3/TRBV12-4,-,TRBJ2-5,-,CASSLEPQGLTKETQYF,TGTGCCAGCAGTTTAGAGCCACAGGGCCTGACAAAGGAGACCCAGTACTTC
TRBV20-1,TRBD2,TRBJ2-1,few,CSALAGGRYNEQFF,TGCAGTGCGCTAGCGGGAGGCCGGTACAATGAGCAGTTCTTC
TRBV29-1,TRBD2,TRBJ2-1,-,CRGTSGMSNEQFF,TGCAGAGGAACTAGCGGGATGTCAAATGAGCAGTTCTTC
TRBV4-1,TRBD1,TRBJ2-7,-,CASSLQGEREQYF,TGCGCCAGCAGCTTGCAGGGGGAACGGGAGCAGTACTTC
TRBV7-2,-,TRBJ1-5,-,CASSLNPRQPQHF,TGTGCCAGCAGCTTAAATCCCCGTCAGCCCCAGCATTTT
TRBV20-1,TRBD2,TRBJ2-4,-,CSARGILRGRLAKNIQYF,TGCAGTGCTAGAGGGATCTTGCGGGGGAGGCTAGCCAAAAACATTCAGTACTTC
TRBV9,TRBD2,TRBJ2-7,-,CASSVESGLVGSEQYF,TGTGCCAGCAGCGTAGAGTCGGGACTAGTGGGCTCCGAGCAGTACTTC
TRBV7-6,TRBD1,TRBJ1-4,-,CASSPRAGRGLREKLFF,TGTGCCAGCAGCCCCCGGGCAGGGAGGGGGCTAAGGGAAAAACTGTTTTTT
TRBV10-2,-,TRBJ2-7,-,CASSEPLGYYYEQYF,TGCGCCAGCAGTGAGCCACTAGGTTATTATTACGAGCAGTACTTC
TRBV28,TRBD2,TRBJ2-5,-,CASSPHPGGQETQYF,TGTGCCAGCAGTCCCCACCCGGGGGGGCAAGAGACCCAGTACTTC
TRBV28,TRBD2,TRBJ2-3,-,CASSPLAGPTDTQYF,TGTGCCAGCAGTCCGTTAGCGGGACCCACAGATACGCAGTATTTT
TRBV7-2,-,TRBJ2-7,-,CASSLATGRGNEQYF,TGTGCCAGCAGCTTAGCAACGGGCAGGGGCAATGAGCAGTACTTC
TRBV5-5,TRBD1,TRBJ1-5,-,CASSFLQGVGGNQPQHF,TGTGCCAGCAGCTTCCTACAGGGGGTGGGCGGCAATCAGCCCCAGCATTTT
TRBV10-3,-,TRBJ2-5,-,CAISESRDGETQYF,TGTGCCATCAGTGAGTCGAGGGACGGAGAGACCCAGTACTTC
TRBV2,-,TRBJ2-5,-,CASSDTRDEQYF,TGTGCCAGCAGTGATACCAGGGATGAGCAGTACTTC
TRBV29-1,TRBD2,TRBJ2-3,-,CSVDVGGSYTQYF,TGCAGCGTTGACGTGGGAGGGTCCTATACGCAGTATTTT
TRBV7-2,TRBD1,TRBJ2-3,-,CASSLGARNRGRFTDTQYF,TGTGCCAGCAGCTTAGGGGCCCGGAACAGGGGAAGATTCACAGATACGCAGTATTTT